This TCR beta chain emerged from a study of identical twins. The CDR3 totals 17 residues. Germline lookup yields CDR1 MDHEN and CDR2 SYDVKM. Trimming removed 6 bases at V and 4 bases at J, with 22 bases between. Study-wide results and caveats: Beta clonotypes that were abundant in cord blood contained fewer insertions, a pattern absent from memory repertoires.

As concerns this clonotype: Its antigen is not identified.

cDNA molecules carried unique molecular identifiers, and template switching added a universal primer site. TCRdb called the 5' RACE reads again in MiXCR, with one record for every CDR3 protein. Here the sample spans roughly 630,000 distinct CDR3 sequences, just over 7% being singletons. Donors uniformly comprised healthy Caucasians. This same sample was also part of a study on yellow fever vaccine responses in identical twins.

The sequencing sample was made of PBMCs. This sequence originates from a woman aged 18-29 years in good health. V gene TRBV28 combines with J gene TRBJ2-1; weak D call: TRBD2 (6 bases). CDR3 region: CASSRYAGTLQYNEQFF. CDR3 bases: TGTGCCAGCAGCCGATACGCCGGGACTCTTCAATACAATGAGCAGTTCTTC.